This TCR beta chain derives from a study of cytomegalovirus exposure and HLA in healthy donors. Study conclusions and caveats: Differences between HLA loci emerged in a later analysis of TCR association rates, with DRB1 most and HLA-C fewest. TCR beta sequences numbering more than 15,000 were associated with HLA alleles at 0.05 false discovery rate in a later analysis. Specific recognition of CMV antigens was confirmed in vitro for a few chains (all CMV-associated).

The study ran its PCR with 60 Vbeta and 13 Jbeta primers. Profiled with immunoSEQ multiplex PCR; TCRdb holds only in-frame clones, not every one. The sample holds 120,000 or so clones, 75% to 90% seen once. Concerning this clone: Its antigen is not identified.

The length of the CDR3 is 13 residues. The germline V gene encodes CDR1 SGDLS and CDR2 YYNGEE. Trimming pared 0 bases from V and 8 bases from J, leaving 11 bases between. Specimen: PBMCs. The receptor comes from a man aged 18 to 35 in good health and CMV-seropositive. The chain carries TRBV9 and TRBJ1-1, with a tentative D call TRBD1 (5 bases). The CDR3: CASSVATWGEAFF. The CDR3 DNA follows: TGTGCCAGCAGCGTAGCAACTTGGGGCGAAGCTTTCTTT. The complete variable domain, with remaining parts taken from reference TRBV9 and TRBJ1-1, reads DSGVTQTPKHLITATGQRVTLRCSPRSGDLSVYWYQQSLDQGLQFLIQYYNGEERAKGNILERFSAQQFPDLHSELNLSSLELGDSALYFCASSVATWGEAFFGQGTRLTVV.